This T cell receptor beta chain comes out of a study of blood T cell repertoires in COVID-19. The overall study: The samples span acute and convalescent COVID-19 from the United States, Italy and Spain. PBMCs, B-cell-depleted T cells, or T cells were the source of the cDNA or gDNA that made up the material.

The germline V gene has CDR1 MDHEN and CDR2 SYDVKM. V was trimmed by 6 bases and J by 3 bases, leaving 18 bases between them. The CDR3 sequence is 15 residues long. Original processing methods: The assay estimated nucleated cells by amplifying reference gene primers. Generated by immunoSEQ multiplex PCR, the TCRdb table keeps only in-frame clones and is missing some. For V, J and clone size, that table is used; D and trimming come from the DNA. Here the sample spans over 250,000 clones, about 85% being singletons. The TCR sequence derives from a human donor in a cohort sampled during active COVID-19. Sequenced: peripheral blood. The rearrangement joins TRBV28 to TRBJ2-7; maybe TRBD1 (6 bases). Here the CDR3 DNA reads TGTGCCAGCAGAAACAACAGGGTAATTGTCTACGAGCAGTACTTC. This translates into CASRNNRVIVYEQYF.